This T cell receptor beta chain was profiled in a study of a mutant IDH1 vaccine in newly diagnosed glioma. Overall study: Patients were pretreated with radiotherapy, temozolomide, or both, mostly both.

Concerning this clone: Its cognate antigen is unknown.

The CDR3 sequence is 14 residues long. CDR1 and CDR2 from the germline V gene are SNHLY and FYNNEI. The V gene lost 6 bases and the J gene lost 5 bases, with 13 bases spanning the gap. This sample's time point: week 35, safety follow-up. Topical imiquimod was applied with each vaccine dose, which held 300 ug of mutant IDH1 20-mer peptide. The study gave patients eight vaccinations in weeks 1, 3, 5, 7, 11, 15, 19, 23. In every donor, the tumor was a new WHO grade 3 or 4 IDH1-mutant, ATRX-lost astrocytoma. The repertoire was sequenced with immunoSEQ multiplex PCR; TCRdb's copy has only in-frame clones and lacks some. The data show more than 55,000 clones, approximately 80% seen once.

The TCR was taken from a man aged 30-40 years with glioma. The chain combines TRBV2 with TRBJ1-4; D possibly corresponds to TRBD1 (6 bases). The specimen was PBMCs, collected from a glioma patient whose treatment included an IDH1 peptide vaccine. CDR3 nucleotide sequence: TGTGCCAGCAGGCCCGGACAGCCGAATGAAAAACTGTTTTTT. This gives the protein CASRPGQPNEKLFF.